The rows below give T cell receptor beta chains drawn from one sample of a study of blood T cell repertoires in COVID-19. Sequencing was performed with immunoSEQ multiplex PCR; in TCRdb, only in-frame clones are kept and a portion is missing. In the table there are about 160,000 clones, about 88% of which are singletons. The sample consisted of peripheral blood. Receptors were obtained from a man in his fifties or sixties with active or convalescent COVID-19. Both conserved end residues are part of each CDR3. A D gene is named only where the DNA matches it firmly. Rows may omit the clone size; those that give it use once, few, many or a size class.

cdr3_nt cdr3_aa j_call clone_size d_call v_call
TGTGCCAGCAGCTTAACCTGGGACAGTAGCACAGATACGCAGTATTTT CASSLTWDSSTDTQYF TRBJ2-3 NA TRBD1 TRBV3-1/TRBV3-2
TGTGCCAGCAGGGGGACTAGGGAAAAACTGTTTTTT CASRGTREKLFF TRBJ1-4 NA NA TRBV6-5
TGTGCCAGCTCACCACCCGGGACAGGCCGATACAATGAGCAGTTCTTC CASSPPGTGRYNEQFF TRBJ2-1 NA TRBD1 TRBV18
TGTGCCAGCAGCTTTCTAGCGGGGGCAGTCTACGAGCAGTACTTC CASSFLAGAVYEQYF TRBJ2-7 NA TRBD2 TRBV7-6
TGTGCCAGCAGTTTATACAGTCAGGAAAAACTGTTTTTT CASSLYSQEKLFF TRBJ1-4 NA NA TRBV27
TGTGCCAGTGGGGTAGGACAGTTGACTTCACCCCTCCACTTT CASGVGQLTSPLHF TRBJ1-6 NA NA TRBV19
TGTGCCAGCAGCTGGAAACAGGGGGCAAACACTGAAGCTTTCTTT CASSWKQGANTEAFF TRBJ1-1 NA TRBD1 TRBV7-8
TGCAGCGTTGGCTCCGACAGGGCTAATGAAAAACTGTTTTTT CSVGSDRANEKLFF TRBJ1-4 NA TRBD1 TRBV29-1
TGTGCCAGCAGCCTTTTCGCGGGCAGAGAGTACAATGAGCAGTTCTTC CASSLFAGREYNEQFF TRBJ2-1 NA NA TRBV3-1/TRBV3-2
TGCGCCAGCAGCGTAACTAGCGGGGGGACCACAGATACGCAGTATTTT CASSVTSGGTTDTQYF TRBJ2-3 NA TRBD2 TRBV5-1
TGTGCCAGTAGTTCCCTAGTATCCACCTACGAGCAGTACTTC CASSSLVSTYEQYF TRBJ2-7 few NA TRBV19
TGTGCCAGTAGTATCAGGGGGTCGGAAAAACTGTTTTTT CASSIRGSEKLFF TRBJ1-4 NA TRBD1 TRBV19
TGCAGCGTTGGGGATGACAGGTTCGGCTACACCTTC CSVGDDRFGYTF TRBJ1-2 once NA TRBV29-1
TGCGCCAGCAGCTTGGACAGGGTAGGCGAAAAACTGTTTTTT CASSLDRVGEKLFF TRBJ1-4 NA NA TRBV5-1
TGTGCCAGCAGCCCCGCCCAGGAGTTGGGGGGTGGCTACACCTTC CASSPAQELGGGYTF TRBJ1-2 NA NA TRBV5-4
TGTGCCAGCAGCCGCGGGACAGGGGTCCCCAATGAGCAGTTCTTC CASSRGTGVPNEQFF TRBJ2-1 NA TRBD1 TRBV3-1/TRBV3-2
TGTGCCATCAGTGAGTTAGCGGGGACGCAGTTCTTC CAISELAGTQFF TRBJ2-1 NA TRBD2 TRBV10-3
TGTGCCAGCAGCTTAGGGTCGGGAGGTCGTCAGCCCCAGCATTTT CASSLGSGGRQPQHF TRBJ1-5 NA NA TRBV7-2
TGTGCCAGCGGAGGGGGCGGTAGCGAGCAGTACTTC CASGGGGSEQYF TRBJ2-7 NA NA TRBV2
TGTGCCAGCTCGCGGGGAGGATACACAGATACGCAGTATTTT CASSRGGYTDTQYF TRBJ2-3 NA NA TRBV18
TGTGCCAGCAGCAAAGCTCCTAGCGGGGACACAGATACGCAGTATTTT CASSKAPSGDTDTQYF TRBJ2-3 NA NA TRBV21-1
TGTGCCAGCAGCTTGCCGGGAGACACTGAGCAGTTCTTC CASSLPGDTEQFF TRBJ2-1 NA NA TRBV5-4
TGTGCCAGCAGCTTGACAGGAATTAACACTGAAGCTTTCTTT CASSLTGINTEAFF TRBJ1-1 NA NA TRBV11-3
TGCGCCAGCAGCGCTCTAGCGGGGGGGAGTCCTAGCACAGATACGCAGTATTTT CASSALAGGSPSTDTQYF TRBJ2-3 NA TRBD2 TRBV5-1
TGTGCCAGCAGCTTGGGACTAGCGGTCACCGGGGAGCTGTTTTTT CASSLGLAVTGELFF TRBJ2-2 NA TRBD2 TRBV11-2
TGTGCCAGCAGCCCCACCGGGACTAGCGGTACCTACGAGCAGTACTTC CASSPTGTSGTYEQYF TRBJ2-7 once TRBD2 TRBV5-8
TGTGCCACCAGTGATTCCGGGACTCGGCACACAGATACGCAGTATTTT CATSDSGTRHTDTQYF TRBJ2-3 NA NA TRBV24-1
TGTGCCACCAGTGATACAGGACTAGCGGGGGACACAGATACGCAGTATTTT CATSDTGLAGDTDTQYF TRBJ2-3 NA TRBD2 TRBV24-1
TGTGCCAGCACCCCGGGTGGCCCTACCTACGAGCAGTACTTC CASTPGGPTYEQYF TRBJ2-7 once NA TRBV27
TGCGCCAGCAGTAAAACTAGCGGGACGAGTTACGAGCAGTACTTC CASSKTSGTSYEQYF TRBJ2-7 NA TRBD2 TRBV5-1
TGTGCCACCAGCATGCGGGCGGGAGGAAAGGATACGCAGTATTTT CATSMRAGGKDTQYF TRBJ2-3 NA TRBD2 TRBV15
TGTGCCAGCAGTCTATCGGGAAACACCATATATTTT CASSLSGNTIYF TRBJ1-3 NA NA TRBV12-3/TRBV12-4
TGTGCCAGCAGTTACGGGGGGTCCCGTGGCTACACCTTC CASSYGGSRGYTF TRBJ1-2 NA NA TRBV6-5
TGTGCCAGCAGCCAAGGGAACTATAATGAGCAGTTCTTC CASSQGNYNEQFF TRBJ2-1 NA NA TRBV14
TGTGCCAGCAGCTTGGTGGGTGCGGCAGGGTCGGACACCTTC CASSLVGAAGSDTF TRBJ1-2 NA NA TRBV5-4
TGCGCCAGCAACCCCGGAAGCGGGAGTTACGAGCAGTACTTC CASNPGSGSYEQYF TRBJ2-7 NA TRBD2 TRBV4-1